What follows are 8 T cell receptor beta chains derived from one specimen sequenced in a study of shared clonotypes between healthy human individuals. Produced via immunoSEQ multiplex PCR; TCRdb's table is partial and in-frame only. Found here are about 640,000 clones, 60% to 80% of them singletons; the top ten hold 1.8%. Input material: memory CD4+ T cells sorted from blood. Subset here: CD45RA-negative fraction. The origin of the receptors is a woman under 40 in good health.

In this sample, this clone turned up once. V and J are TRBV5-1 and TRBJ2-7; 8 nucleotides line up with TRBD2. The CDR3 length is 15 residues. The germline V gene encodes CDR1 SGHRS and CDR2 YFSETQ. The ends lost 6 bases at V and 4 bases at J; junction bases unmatched: 12. The CDR3 region has the DNA TGCGCCAGCAACACCGGGACTAGTGACAGATACGAGCAGTACTTC. It yields the protein CASNTGTSDRYEQYF.

The chain joins TRBV10-1 to TRBJ1-2; TRBD1 matches 8 bases. The germline CDR1 and CDR2 sequences are WNHNN and SYGVQD (reference sequence). Trimming took 7 bases from V and 4 from J; bases not matched to a gene: 5. This CDR3 comprises 13 residues. The CDR3: CASKGQGAYGYTF. CDR3 DNA sequence: TGCGCCAGCAAGGGGCAGGGGGCCTATGGCTACACCTTC.

The rearrangement joins TRBV25-1 to TRBJ2-7, with 9 bases matching TRBD2. This CDR3 is 16 amino acids long. CDR1 MGHDK and CDR2 SYGVNS come from the germline V gene. The V and J ends lost 5 bases and 5 bases, in that order; junction bases with no gene match: 13. This chain's CDR3 is CASSNLQVSGSDEQYF. CDR3 coding DNA: TGTGCCAGCAGTAACCTTCAGGTTAGCGGGAGTGACGAGCAGTACTTC.

This clone was observed many times. The chain combines TRBV5-1 with TRBJ2-1; D remains unclear. The germline CDR1 and CDR2 sequences are SGHRS and YFSETQ. This CDR3 contains 17 residues. Trimming stripped 7 bases from V and 0 bases from J, with 20 bases between. Here the CDR3 DNA reads TGCGCCAGCCGCCTAAGGCAAGGTGCGAGCTCCTACAATGAGCAGTTCTTC. Protein: CASRLRQGASSYNEQFF.

This chain joins TRBV2 and TRBJ2-3; 12 bases agree with TRBD2. This CDR3 has 14 residues. The germline V gene has CDR1 SNHLY and CDR2 FYNNEI. After removal of 3 bases from V and 9 bases from J, the junction contained 4 bases not matched to a gene. The CDR3 here is CASSEASGRETQYF. For the CDR3, the DNA is TGTGCCAGCAGTGAGGCTAGCGGGAGGGAGACGCAGTATTTT.

This rearrangement joins TRBV6-1 to TRBJ2-7; a possible D gene is TRBD1 (5 bases). The CDR3 extends over 14 amino acids. Germline CDR1 reads MNHNS; CDR2 reads SASEGT. V was shortened by 3 bases and J by 3 bases, with 12 bases between the two germline ends. In nucleotides, the CDR3 is TGTGCCAGCAGTGATCCCCCAGGGATCTACGAGCAGTACTTC. Its protein product is CASSDPPGIYEQYF.

This clone has just one count. This sequence joins TRBV5-1 and TRBJ2-2; 10 bases are shared with TRBD1. Trimming removed 0 bases from V and 4 bases from J; junction bases left unmatched: 3. The germline CDR1 and CDR2 sequences are SGHRS and YFSETQ. The CDR3 is made up of 16 amino acids. The CDR3 nucleotides are TGCGCCAGCAGCTTGGCGGGACAGGGGATCACCGGGGAGCTGTTTTTT. Its protein product is CASSLAGQGITGELFF.

J is TRBJ2-3 and V is TRBV18; no firm D call. CDR1 is KGHSH and CDR2 is LQKENI in the germline V gene. The CDR3 totals 12 residues. Trimming cost V 3 bases and J 9 bases, with 10 bases left between them. CDR3 residues: CASSPSEETQYF. The CDR3 bases are TGTGCCAGCTCACCTTCTGAGGAAACGCAGTATTTT. Full variable domain (missing parts from reference TRBV18 and TRBJ2-3): NAGVMQNPRHLVRRRGQEARLRCSPMKGHSHVYWYRQLPEEGLKFMVYLQKENIIDESGMPKERFSAEFPKEGPSILRIQQVVRGDSAAYFCASSPSEETQYFGPGTRLTVL.